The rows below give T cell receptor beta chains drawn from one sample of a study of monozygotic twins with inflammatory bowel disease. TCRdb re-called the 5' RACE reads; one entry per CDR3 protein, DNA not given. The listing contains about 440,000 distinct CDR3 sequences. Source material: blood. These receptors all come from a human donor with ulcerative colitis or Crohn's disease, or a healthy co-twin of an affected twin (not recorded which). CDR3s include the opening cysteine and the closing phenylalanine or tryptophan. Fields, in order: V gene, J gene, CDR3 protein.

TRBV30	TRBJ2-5	CAWSSWTPRETQYF
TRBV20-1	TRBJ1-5	CSARQGNQPQHF
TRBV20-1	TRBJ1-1	CSAQDRDTEAFF
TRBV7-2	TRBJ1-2	CASSPGQRTNYGYTF
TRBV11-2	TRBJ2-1	CASLESVTYNEQFF
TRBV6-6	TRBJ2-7	CASRSGGPTYEQYF
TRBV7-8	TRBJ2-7	CASSTRTGTLEQYF
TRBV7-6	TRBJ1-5	CASSLLPGNSNQPQHF
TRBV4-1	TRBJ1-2	CASSQDLQYYGYTF
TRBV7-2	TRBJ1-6	CASSLELLRPLHF
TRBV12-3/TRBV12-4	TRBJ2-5	CASSQRAAETQYF
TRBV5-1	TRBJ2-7	CASSLEGAANEQYF
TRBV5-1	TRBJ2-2	CASRSGANTGELFF
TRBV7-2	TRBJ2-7	CASTSPQETYEQYF
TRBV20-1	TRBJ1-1	CSAASGTLAAFF
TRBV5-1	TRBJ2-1	CASSLALQGGEQFF
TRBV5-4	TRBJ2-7	CASSFGTPNEQYF
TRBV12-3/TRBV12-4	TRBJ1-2	CASSLAGLRGYTF
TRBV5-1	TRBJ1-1	CASSARTGADTEAFF
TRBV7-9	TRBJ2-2	CASSFLGGTGELFF
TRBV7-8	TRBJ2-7	CASSSFGSSYEQYF
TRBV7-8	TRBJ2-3	CASRLSGGGGTQYF
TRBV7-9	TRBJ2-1	CASSLRTPAMVNEQFF
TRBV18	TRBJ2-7	CASSPPQRNSYEQYF
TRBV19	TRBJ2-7	CASSRGGRDGVYEQYF
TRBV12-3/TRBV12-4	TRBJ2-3	CASSLGQPTDTQYF
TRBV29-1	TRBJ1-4	CSVPDRVQGEKLFF
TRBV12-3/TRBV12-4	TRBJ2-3	CASSPNDFSTQYF
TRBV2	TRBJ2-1	CASSSDPRYSEQFF
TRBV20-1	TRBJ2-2	CSARPGTRVLGELFF
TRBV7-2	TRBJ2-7	CASSPRGGSSYEQYF
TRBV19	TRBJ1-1	CASSIMAGTEAFF
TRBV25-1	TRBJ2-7	CASTRGLAYEQYF
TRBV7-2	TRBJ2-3	CASSLWEGRTDTQYF
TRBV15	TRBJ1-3	CATSRDDGSGNTIYF
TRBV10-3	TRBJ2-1	CAIGDISGNEQFF
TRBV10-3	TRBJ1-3	CAISGQGGSGNTIYF
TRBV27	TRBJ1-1	CASSLSARGAEAFF
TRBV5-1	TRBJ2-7	CASSPGTSGRYEQYF
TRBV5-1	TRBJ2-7	CASQHPGSDEQYF
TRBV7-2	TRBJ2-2	CASSLGITGELFF
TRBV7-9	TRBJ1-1	CASSLDSPYTEAFF
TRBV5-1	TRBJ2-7	CASSLEISPAYEQYF
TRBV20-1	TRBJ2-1	CSAATSGRAHMNEQFF
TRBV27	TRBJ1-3	CASSMGTDTVGGNTIYF
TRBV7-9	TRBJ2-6	CASSLGQGQNNVLTF
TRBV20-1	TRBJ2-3	CSARVLAENTDTQYF
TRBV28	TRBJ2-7	CASSLRKGQGISLEQYF
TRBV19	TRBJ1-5	CASSITGEGNQPQHF
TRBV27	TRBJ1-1	CASSFRVMTEAFF
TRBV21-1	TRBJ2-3	CASSKARPTDTQYF
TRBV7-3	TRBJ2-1	CASSPQGGNEQFF
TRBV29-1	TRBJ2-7	CSATATSGSTEQYF
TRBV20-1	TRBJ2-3	CSARDSASTQYF
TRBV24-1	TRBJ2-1	CATSAQGSGSGNEQFF
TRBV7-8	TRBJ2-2	CASSLALNGADTGELFF
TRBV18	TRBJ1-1	CASSPDVTEAFF
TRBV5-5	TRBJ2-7	CASSSGHGRYEQYF
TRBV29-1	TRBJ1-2	CSVEVTGRYGYTF
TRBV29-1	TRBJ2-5	CSVHLRDRGSETQYF